This section outlines one T cell receptor (beta chain) sequence together with its context. The entry originates in a study of T cell changes during pregnancy in multiple sclerosis. Per the germline V gene, CDR1 is SGHNT and CDR2 is YYREEE (reference sequence). This CDR3 is 15 amino acids long. V trimming: 2 bases; J trimming: 4 bases; junction bases outside the gene matches: 1. Here immunoSEQ multiplex PCR was the method, and the copy in TCRdb shows in-frame clones only, minus some. The profile covers about 98,000 clones, with roughly nine tenths appearing a single time and 2% to 3% taken by the ten largest.

This TCR was sampled from a female donor in good health, enrolled as a control in a pregnancy study. The J gene is TRBJ2-3, the V gene TRBV5-4, with TRBD2 matching 13 bases. The material sequenced was peripheral blood, taken after pregnancy. As DNA, the CDR3 is TGTGCCAGCAGCTTTACTAGCGGGGGGGCAGATACGCAGTATTTT. Protein: CASSFTSGGADTQYF.